This note documents a single TCR beta chain sequence. Its antigen is undetermined. Germline V gene lookup returns CDR1 SGHVS and CDR2 FQNEAQ. With V trimmed by 4 bases and J by 4 bases, 18 bases remained unmatched. CDR3 length equals 21 residues. The source of the sample is a study of T cells in narcolepsy. Study results and caveats: Comparing one patient's CSF and blood CD4+ clonotypes highlighted HCRT- and TRIB2-specific autoreactive clonotypes. No autoreactive T cell clone sequences appeared in some memory CD4+ repertoires.

Generated by immunoSEQ multiplex PCR, the TCRdb table keeps only in-frame clones and is missing some. Found here are tens of thousands of clones, approximately 78% of them singletons; the top ten hold 1.2%. The sequencing sample was made of CD45RA- memory CD4+ T cells from PBMCs. This sequence was found in a human donor with narcolepsy. V usage is TRBV7-8 and J usage is TRBJ2-5; 16 bases are a match to TRBD2. DNA for the CDR3: TGTGCCAGCAGCTCCTCGGGGGTCCGACCGGGACTAGCGGGGGGGCGAGAGACCCAGTACTTC. Amino acids: CASSSSGVRPGLAGGRETQYF.